The clone carrying this T cell receptor (beta chain) was seen a single time. No antigen is known for it. Relative to the germline gene, one junction end is altered; a read error may explain this. These data originate in a study of tumor-infiltrating lymphocytes in primary liver carcinoma. Study as a whole: There were tumors of stage T1-T3 N0M0, each 4.2 to 10 cm across.

Total RNA and DNA came together from around 20-30 mg of bulk tissue without cell sorting. The patients carried chronic HBV infection and had received no treatment. The authors sampled five separate regions per tumor. Study conclusions and caveats: Tumor-adjacent and tumor-blood pairs shared a smaller degree of overlap than tumor region pairs.

This CDR3 has 13 amino acids. Germline V CDR1 and CDR2: GTSNPN, SVGIG (reference sequence). Total RNA amounting to about 520 ng was the source from which TCR beta cDNA was made with a constant-region primer. Investigators got TCR beta libraries out of three nested multiplex PCR rounds, done with slightly modified ARM-PCR. TRBV1-TRBV30 forward primers paired with a C-beta reverse primer were used in the first two PCR rounds, which ran 9 to 10 cycles each. TCRdb recomputed calls from the multiplex PCR reads with MiXCR, one row per CDR3 protein. The sample records roughly 78,000 distinct CDR3 sequences, 60% to 80% being singletons.

The clonotype was recovered from a woman in her sixties or seventies with primary liver carcinoma and hepatitis B virus infection. The chain employs TRBV30 and TRBJ1-1, with a weak D call TRBD1 (5 bases). Input material: liver tumor tissue from sampling region 4. Subset in this sample: tumor region T4, right-lateral pole. The DNA of the CDR3 is TGTCCCTGGAGTAGGCAGGGGAACACTGAAGCTTTCTTT. Translation: CPWSRQGNTEAFF.